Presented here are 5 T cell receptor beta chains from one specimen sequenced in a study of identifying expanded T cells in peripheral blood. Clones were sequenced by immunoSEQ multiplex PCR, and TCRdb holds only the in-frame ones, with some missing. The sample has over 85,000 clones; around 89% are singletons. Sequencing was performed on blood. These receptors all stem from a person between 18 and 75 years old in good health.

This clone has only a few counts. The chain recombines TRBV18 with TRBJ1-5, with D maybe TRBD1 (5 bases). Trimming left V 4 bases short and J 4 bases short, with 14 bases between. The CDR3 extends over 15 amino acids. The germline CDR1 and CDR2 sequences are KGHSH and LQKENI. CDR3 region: CASSLLRDGNQPQHF. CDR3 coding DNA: TGTGCCAGCTCACTACTCCGGGACGGGAATCAGCCCCAGCATTTT.

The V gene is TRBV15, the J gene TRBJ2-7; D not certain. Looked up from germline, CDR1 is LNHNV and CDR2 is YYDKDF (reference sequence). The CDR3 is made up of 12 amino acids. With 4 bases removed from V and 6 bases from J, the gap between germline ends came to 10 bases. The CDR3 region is CATSTSHSEQYF. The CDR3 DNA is TGTGCCACCAGCACTAGTCATTCCGAGCAGTACTTC.

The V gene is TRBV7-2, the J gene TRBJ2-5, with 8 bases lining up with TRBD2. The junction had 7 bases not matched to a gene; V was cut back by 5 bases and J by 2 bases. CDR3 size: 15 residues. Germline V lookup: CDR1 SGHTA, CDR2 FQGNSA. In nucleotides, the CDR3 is TGTGCCAGCAGCCCTCGGGGGGGCGGGCAAGAGACCCAGTACTTC. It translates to CASSPRGGGQETQYF.

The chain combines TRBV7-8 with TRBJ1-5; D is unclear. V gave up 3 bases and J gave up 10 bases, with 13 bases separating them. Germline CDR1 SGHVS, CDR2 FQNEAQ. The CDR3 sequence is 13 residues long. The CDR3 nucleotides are TGTGCCAGCAGCTTGGGCCCTGTGGACCCCCAGCATTTT. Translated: CASSLGPVDPQHF.

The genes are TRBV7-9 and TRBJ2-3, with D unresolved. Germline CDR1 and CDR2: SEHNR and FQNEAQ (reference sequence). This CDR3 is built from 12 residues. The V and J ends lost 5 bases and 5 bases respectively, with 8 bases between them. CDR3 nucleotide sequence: TGTGCCAGCAGCCTCGACGGAGATACGCAGTATTTT. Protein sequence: CASSLDGDTQYF.